The clone carrying this TCR beta chain was counted between two and nine times. Its antigen is unknown. Germline CDR1 and CDR2: DFQATT and SNEGSKA (reference sequence). V shed 0 bases and J shed 4 bases, with 10 bases lying between them. The CDR3 runs to 13 residues. The sample is drawn from a study of post-analysis software for immune sequencing data. The study's findings and limits: A few TRBV segments were significantly more frequent in patients than in controls. TRBV5-6, TRBV5-1 and TRBV20-1 were among these segments. Those with multiple sclerosis, the patient group, showed significantly lower normalized Chao1 diversity than controls. Samples sharing a preparation batch grouped tightly together when assessed by F measure.

Carried by the TCR beta cDNA libraries were unique molecular identifiers. The T cell input of about 1 to 10 million gave about half a million cDNA molecules. TCRdb used MiXCR to reprocess the PCR reads, holding one entry per CDR3 protein. The table shows about 400,000 distinct CDR3 sequences, with less than 40% occurring only once. The rearrangement joins TRBV20-1 to TRBJ2-7; D ambiguous. The source of this sequence is a girl under 18 with multiple sclerosis. Sequencing was done on a sample of blood. The CDR3: CSARDSDTYEQYF. The CDR3 DNA reads TGCAGTGCTAGAGATTCAGACACTTACGAGCAGTACTTC.